This T cell receptor (beta chain) was observed in a study of T cell responses to AZD1222 COVID-19 vaccine. Repertoires were generated with immunoSEQ multiplex PCR, while TCRdb's copy carries only in-frame clones and drops some. This table holds roughly 140,000 clones, around 88% found once. The V gene lost 1 base and the J gene lost 0 bases, with 9 bases spanning the gap. CDR3 length equals 15 residues. Germline CDR1 and CDR2: LGHNA and YNFKEQ. This clone occurred a few times. The sequence came from an adult in good health. The rearrangement joins TRBV4-2 to TRBJ1-1, with D unclear. The sequencing here drew on peripheral blood, taken on day 0 of AZD1222 vaccination. The CDR3, as DNA: TGTGCCAGCAGCCAAGGAATGACCATGAACACTGAAGCTTTCTTT. The encoded protein is CASSQGMTMNTEAFF.